This passage covers 17 T cell receptor beta chains from one sample sequenced in a study of blood T cells in healthy people across ages. Primed by a sample-barcoded 5' primer and a J-beta primer mix, a second PCR proceeded for about 7 to 11 cycles. MiXCR was run by TCRdb on the 5' RACE reads, yielding one entry per CDR3 protein. The sample carries about 1.5 million distinct CDR3 sequences, approximately 40% recorded once. Sequenced sample: blood. These receptors were collected from a woman between 18 and 29 years old in good health.

This clonotype came up a few times. The CDR3 protein is CASREPQNNYGYTF. As DNA, the CDR3 is TGTGCCAGCAGGGAACCACAGAATAACTATGGCTACACCTTC. V is TRBV6-5 and J is TRBJ1-2, with D unclear. The CDR3 contains 14 residues. The V end lost 6 bases, the J end lost 1 base, and 12 bases lay between the germline ends. CDR1 MNHEY and CDR2 SVGAGI come from the germline V gene.

V gene TRBV6-5 combines with J gene TRBJ2-5, with TRBD2 matching over 8 bases. The J call may be wrong; the DNA end is better matched by TRBJ2-7. This CDR3 contains 15 residues. Per germline, CDR1 MNHEY and CDR2 SVGAGI. This chain's CDR3 is CASRPTSAAKHEQYF. CDR3 nucleotide sequence: TGTGCCAGCAGACCGACTAGCGCGGCCAAACACGAGCAGTACTTC.

This clonotype came up a few times. The chain uses TRBV12-5 and TRBJ2-1, with 13 bases fitting TRBD2. The CDR3 covers 15 residues. The ends lost 6 bases at V and 10 bases at J; junction bases unmatched: 9. The germline V gene encodes CDR1 LGHNT and CDR2 FRNRAP. The CDR3 region is CASGREGLAGWEQFF. For the CDR3, the DNA is TGTGCTAGTGGCCGTGAGGGACTAGCGGGATGGGAGCAGTTCTTC.

The CDR3 bases are TGCGCCAGCAGCGGTCAGGACAGGAACACTGAAGCTTTCTTT. It specifies CASSGQDRNTEAFF. The genes are TRBV5-1 and TRBJ1-1; tentative D call: TRBD1 (6 bases). The CDR3 totals 14 residues. Germline CDR1 reads SGHRS; CDR2 reads YFSETQ. The V gene lost 4 bases and the J gene lost 1 base, with 11 bases spanning the gap.

This chain links TRBV20-1 with TRBJ2-3; D tentatively fits TRBD1 or TRBD2 (6 bases each). Deletions cut 0 bases from V and 4 bases from J, with 14 bases between. The germline gives CDR1 DFQATT, CDR2 SNEGSKA (reference sequence). The CDR3 contains 15 residues. In DNA form, the CDR3 reads TGCAGTGCTAGAGATTTCAGGGGAGGCGCAGATACGCAGTATTTT. Encoded protein: CSARDFRGGADTQYF.

This rearrangement joins TRBV18 to TRBJ2-7, with 7 bases lining up with TRBD1. The CDR3 length is 15 residues. Germline trimming cut 3 bases from V and 5 bases from J; bases unmatched to any gene: 10. Looked up from germline, CDR1 is KGHSH and CDR2 is LQKENI. The DNA for the CDR3 is TGTGCCAGCTCACCCCCGCATATACAGGGGAACGAGCAGTACTTC. Its translation: CASSPPHIQGNEQYF.

The chain has TRBV18 and TRBJ1-2, with D maybe TRBD1 (6 bases). The CDR3 sequence is 16 residues long. Trimming pared 6 bases from V and 0 bases from J, leaving 17 bases between. Germline assignment: CDR1 KGHSH and CDR2 LQKENI. The CDR3 sequence is CASSPPGAGPNYGYTF. In DNA form, the CDR3 reads TGTGCCAGCTCCCCCCCAGGGGCAGGACCTAACTATGGCTACACCTTC.

The V gene is TRBV4-1, the J gene TRBJ2-7; TRBD1 matches at 7 bases. From germline, CDR1 is MGHRA and CDR2 YSYEKL. Unmatched junction bases numbered 4, after V lost 0 bases and J lost 2 bases. The CDR3 runs 15 residues. CDR3: CASSQEQQGAYEQYF. CDR3 nucleotides: TGCGCCAGCAGCCAAGAACAGCAGGGGGCCTACGAGCAGTACTTC.

V usage is TRBV11-2 and J usage is TRBJ2-1, with 8 bases aligning to TRBD1. The closer fit of TRBJ2-7 to the DNA end suggests the J call may be wrong. This CDR3 comprises 16 residues. From germline, CDR1 is SGHAT and CDR2 FQNNGV. CDR3 coding DNA: TGTGCCAGCAGCTTCCCAGCCACCGGGACAGGCAATGAGCAGTACTTC. Translating it yields CASSFPATGTGNEQYF.

The CDR3 coding sequence is TGCGCCAGCAGCTCGGATACAGGGTTTGGCACTGAAGCTTTCTTT. As protein: CASSSDTGFGTEAFF. The chain is built from TRBV5-1 and TRBJ1-1; D is perhaps TRBD1 (6 bases). The CDR3 is 15 amino acids. From germline, CDR1 is SGHRS and CDR2 YFSETQ. Trimming cost V 3 bases and J 4 bases, with 16 bases left between them.

About this clonotype itself: A junction boundary mismatches the germline segment, possibly from a read error. The V call is TRBV29-1, the J call TRBJ2-3; D possibly matches TRBD1 or TRBD2 (5 bases each). Germline V gives CDR1 SQVTM, CDR2 ANQGSEA. The CDR3 has 14 residues. The CDR3 nucleotides read TGCAGCGTCGAAGGACGAGGGGACACAGATACGCAGTATTTT. This translates into CSVEGRGDTDTQYF.

Concerning this clonotype: An end of the junction differs from the germline gene, which may be a read error. This rearrangement joins TRBV27 to TRBJ2-1; TRBD2 matches 7 bases. The CDR3 spans 17 residues. Germline V gene sequence: CDR1 MNHEY, CDR2 SMNVEV (reference sequence). Here the CDR3 reads CASRPSTTSASYSEQFF. DNA for the CDR3: TGTGCCAGCAGACCCTCGACTACTAGCGCCTCCTACAGTGAGCAGTTCTTC.

The chain combines TRBV5-1 with TRBJ2-1; D possibly corresponds to TRBD2 (5 bases). Germline V gene lookup returns CDR1 SGHRS and CDR2 YFSETQ. The V and J ends lost 4 bases and 10 bases respectively, with 18 bases between them. This CDR3 has 14 amino acids. DNA for the CDR3: TGCGCCAGCAGCCTAAGTAGTGGACTTTACGAGCAGTTCTTC. Translated, it gives CASSLSSGLYEQFF. The full variable domain, completed using reference TRBV5-1 and TRBJ2-1, is KAGVTQTPRYLIKTRGQQVTLSCSPISGHRSVSWYQQTPGQGLQFLFEYFSETQRNKGNFPGRFSGRQFSNSRSEMNVSTLELGDSALYLCASSLSSGLYEQFFGPGTRLTVL.

In this sample, this clonotype turned up once. The V and J genes are TRBV21-1 and TRBJ2-3; the table gives TRBD2 as D, unverified against the DNA. TRBV21-1 is reported as a pseudogene. The CDR3 is 16 amino acids. In DNA, the CDR3 is TGTGCCAGCCCTTTCTCTAGCGGGGGGACGGCAGATACGCAGTATTTT. Its protein product is CASPFSSGGTADTQYF.

This chain uses TRBV30 with TRBJ2-1; D uncertain. The V gene lost 0 bases and the J gene lost 3 bases, with 6 bases spanning the gap. The germline V gene encodes CDR1 GTSNPN and CDR2 SVGIG (reference sequence). CDR3 size: 13 residues. The CDR3 region has the DNA TGTGCCTGGAGTGTACACGGCTACAATGAGCAGTTCTTC. Translating it yields CAWSVHGYNEQFF.

J is TRBJ2-1 and V is TRBV6-6; 13 nucleotides align to TRBD2. Losses at the gene ends were 5 bases for V and 4 bases for J; bases not matched to a gene: 8. CDR3 length equals 17 residues. CDR1 is MNHNY and CDR2 is SVGAGI in the germline V gene (reference sequence). CDR3 region: CASSPTSGGYLYNEQFF. The DNA for the CDR3 is TGTGCCAGCAGTCCGACTAGCGGGGGGTATCTATACAATGAGCAGTTCTTC.

The chain combines TRBV29-1 with TRBJ1-1, with D unclear. The CDR3 sequence is 14 residues long. The V gene lost 1 base and the J gene lost 4 bases, with 13 bases spanning the gap. Germline assignment: CDR1 SQVTM and CDR2 ANQGSEA. The CDR3 DNA reads TGCAGCGTTGAAGGCATACTGGTGGGCACTGAAGCTTTCTTT. It specifies CSVEGILVGTEAFF. The entire variable domain, with the rest obtained from reference TRBV29-1 and TRBJ1-1, is as follows: SAVISQKPSRDICQRGTSLTIQCQVDSQVTMMFWYRQQPGQSLTLIATANQGSEATYESGFVIDKFPISRPNLTFSTLTVSNMSPEDSSIYLCSVEGILVGTEAFFGQGTRLTVV.